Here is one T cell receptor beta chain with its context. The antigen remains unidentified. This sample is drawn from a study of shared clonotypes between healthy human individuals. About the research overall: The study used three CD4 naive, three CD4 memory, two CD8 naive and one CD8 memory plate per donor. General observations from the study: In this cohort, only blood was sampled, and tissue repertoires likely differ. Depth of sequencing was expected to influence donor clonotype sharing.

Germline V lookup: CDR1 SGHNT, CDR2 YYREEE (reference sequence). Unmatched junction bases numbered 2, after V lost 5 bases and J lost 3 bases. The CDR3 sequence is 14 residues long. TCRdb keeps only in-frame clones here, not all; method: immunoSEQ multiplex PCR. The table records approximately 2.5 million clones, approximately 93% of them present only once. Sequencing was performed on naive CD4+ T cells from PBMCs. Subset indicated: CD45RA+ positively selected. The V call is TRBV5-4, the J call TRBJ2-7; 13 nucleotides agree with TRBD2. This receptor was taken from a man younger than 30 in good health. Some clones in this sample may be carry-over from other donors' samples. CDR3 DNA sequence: TGTGCCAGCAGGGGGACTAGCGGGAACTACGAGCAGTACTTC. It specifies CASRGTSGNYEQYF.